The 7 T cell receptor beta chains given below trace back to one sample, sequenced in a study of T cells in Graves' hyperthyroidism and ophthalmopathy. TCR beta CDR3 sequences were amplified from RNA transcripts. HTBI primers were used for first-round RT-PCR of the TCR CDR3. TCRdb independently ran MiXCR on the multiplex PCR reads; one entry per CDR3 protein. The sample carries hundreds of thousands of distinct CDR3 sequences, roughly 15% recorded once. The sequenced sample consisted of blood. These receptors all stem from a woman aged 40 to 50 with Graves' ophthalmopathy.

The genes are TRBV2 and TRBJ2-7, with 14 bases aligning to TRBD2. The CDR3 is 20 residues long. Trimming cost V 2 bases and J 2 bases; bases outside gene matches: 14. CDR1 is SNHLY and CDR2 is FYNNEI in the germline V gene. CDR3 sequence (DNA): TGTGCCAGCAGTGAAATGGTCCGTGGGACTAGCGGGAGAGGGACCTACGAGCAGTACTTC. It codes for CASSEMVRGTSGRGTYEQYF.

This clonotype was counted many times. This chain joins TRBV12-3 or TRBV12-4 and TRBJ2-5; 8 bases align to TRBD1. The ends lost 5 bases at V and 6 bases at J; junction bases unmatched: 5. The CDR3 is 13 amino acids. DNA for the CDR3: TGTGCCAGCAGTCCGGACAGGGTGAAGACCCAGTACTTC. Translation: CASSPDRVKTQYF.

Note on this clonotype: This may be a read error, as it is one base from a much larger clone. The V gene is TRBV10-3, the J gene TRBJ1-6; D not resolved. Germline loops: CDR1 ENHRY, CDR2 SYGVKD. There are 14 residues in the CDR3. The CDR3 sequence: CAISEVRNNSSLHF. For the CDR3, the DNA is TGTGCCATCAGTGAAGTTCGTAACAATTCATCCCTCCACTTT.

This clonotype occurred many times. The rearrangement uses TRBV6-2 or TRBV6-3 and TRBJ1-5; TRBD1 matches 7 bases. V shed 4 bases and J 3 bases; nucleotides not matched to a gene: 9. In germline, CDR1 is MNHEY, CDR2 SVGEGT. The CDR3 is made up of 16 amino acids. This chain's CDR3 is CASSSSRGYNNQPQHF. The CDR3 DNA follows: TGTGCCAGCAGTTCGTCCAGGGGGTACAACAATCAGCCCCAGCATTTT.

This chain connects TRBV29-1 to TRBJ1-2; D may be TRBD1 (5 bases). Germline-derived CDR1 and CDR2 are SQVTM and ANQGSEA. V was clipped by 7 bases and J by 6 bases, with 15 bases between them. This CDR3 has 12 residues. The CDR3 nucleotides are TGCAGCGCCGCAGGGAGTCTCAATGGCTACACCTTC. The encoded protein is CSAAGSLNGYTF.

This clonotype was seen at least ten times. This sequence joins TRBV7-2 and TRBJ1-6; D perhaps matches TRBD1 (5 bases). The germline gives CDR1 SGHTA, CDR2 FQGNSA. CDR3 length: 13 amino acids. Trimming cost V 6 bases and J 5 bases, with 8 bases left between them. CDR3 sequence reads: CASRPGNNSPLHF. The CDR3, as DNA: TGTGCCAGCAGACCAGGGAATAATTCACCCCTCCACTTT. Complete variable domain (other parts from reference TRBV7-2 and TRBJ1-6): GAGVSQSPSNKVTEKGKDVELRCDPISGHTALYWYRQSLGQGLEFLIYFQGNSAPDKSGLPSDRFSAERTGGSVSTLTIQRTQQEDSAVYLCASRPGNNSPLHFGNGTRLTVT.

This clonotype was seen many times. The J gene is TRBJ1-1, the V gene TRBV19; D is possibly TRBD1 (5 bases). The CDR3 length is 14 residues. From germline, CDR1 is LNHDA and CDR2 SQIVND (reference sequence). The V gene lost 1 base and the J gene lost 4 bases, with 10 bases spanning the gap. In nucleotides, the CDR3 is TGTGCCAGTAGTATAGGGGGGACGGGCACTGAAGCTTTCTTT. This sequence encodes CASSIGGTGTEAFF.